The clone carrying this T cell receptor beta chain was counted only a few times. Antigen unknown. The data derive from a study of cytomegalovirus exposure and HLA in healthy donors. Study at large: Previous work identified roughly 120 million unique TCR beta sequences from 150 million to 200 million T cells. Regarding the study as a whole: TCR beta V- and J-gene trimming was later associated with a missense DCLRE1C variant. An analysis done earlier found most TCR beta V segments productive about 87% or about 30% of the time.

With 60 Vbeta and 13 Jbeta primers, the PCR was carried out. TCRdb's copy holds only in-frame clones and misses some; the assay was immunoSEQ multiplex PCR. Of some 86,000 clones in the sample, around 64% were seen once. Germline V lookup: CDR1 SGHTA, CDR2 FQGNSA. The CDR3 contains 17 residues. J gave up 4 bases and V 5 bases, and 11 bases lay outside the gene matches. The donors, nominally healthy at sampling, likely had unrecorded immune exposures. V and J are TRBV7-2 and TRBJ2-2, with TRBD2 identical over 9 bases. The TCR sequence derives from a man younger than 45 in good health and CMV-seronegative. The sample comprised PBMCs. The chain's CDR3 is CASSPSGAGGSTGELFF. The CDR3 region has the DNA TGTGCCAGCAGCCCTTCGGGGGCGGGAGGGTCCACCGGGGAGCTGTTTTTT.